The entry below gives a single T cell receptor beta chain sequence along with its context. Its antigen remains unknown. Participants comprised healthy donors of bone marrow. These data come from a study of cytomegalovirus exposure and HLA in healthy donors. Study-level points and caveats: The study put 150 or so TCR beta chains on its list as cytomegalovirus-associated. The authors judged a highly shared variant cluster likely a sequencing artifact. Testing in vitro showed a few CMV-associated chains specific for CMV antigens.

From germline, CDR1 is SQVTM and CDR2 ANQGSEA. The CDR3 loop spans 15 amino acids. Germline trimming cut 6 bases from V and 7 bases from J; bases unmatched to any gene: 11. Primers included in the PCR were 60 Vbeta and 13 Jbeta primers. TCRdb's copy holds only in-frame clones and misses some; the assay was immunoSEQ multiplex PCR. The profile covers around 140,000 clones, with around 72% appearing a single time and less than 2% taken by the ten largest. The sample consisted of PBMCs. The chain combines TRBV29-1 with TRBJ2-1, with TRBD2 matching 11 bases. The clonotype comes from a woman aged 18-29 years in good health and CMV-seronegative. Here the CDR3 reads CSVTPGLAVRNEQFF. CDR3 DNA: TGCAGCGTAACCCCGGGACTAGCGGTTCGAAATGAGCAGTTCTTC.